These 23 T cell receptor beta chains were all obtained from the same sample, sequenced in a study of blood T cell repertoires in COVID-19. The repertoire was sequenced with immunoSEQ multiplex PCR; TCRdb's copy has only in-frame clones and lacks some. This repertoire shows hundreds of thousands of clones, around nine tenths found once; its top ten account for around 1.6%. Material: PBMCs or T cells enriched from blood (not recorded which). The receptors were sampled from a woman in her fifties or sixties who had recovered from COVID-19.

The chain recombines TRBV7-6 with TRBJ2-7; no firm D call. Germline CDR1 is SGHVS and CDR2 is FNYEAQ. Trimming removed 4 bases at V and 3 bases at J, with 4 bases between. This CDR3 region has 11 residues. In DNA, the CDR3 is TGTGCCAGCAGCTCAAACTACGAGCAGTACTTC. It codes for CASSSNYEQYF.

The CDR3, as DNA: TGTGCCAGCAGCTTAGCCAGTTCGGGTGAGCAGTTCTTC. As protein: CASSLASSGEQFF. This chain connects TRBV11-2 to TRBJ2-1, with unresolved D. Germline assignment: CDR1 SGHAT and CDR2 FQNNGV. The CDR3 is 13 residues long. The V and J ends lost 1 base and 9 bases respectively, with 10 bases between them.

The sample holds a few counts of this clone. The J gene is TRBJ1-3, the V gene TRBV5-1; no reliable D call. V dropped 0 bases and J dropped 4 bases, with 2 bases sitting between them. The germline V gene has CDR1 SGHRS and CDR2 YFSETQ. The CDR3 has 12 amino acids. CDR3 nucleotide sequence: TGCGCCAGCAGCTTGGCGGGAAACACCATATATTTT. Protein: CASSLAGNTIYF.

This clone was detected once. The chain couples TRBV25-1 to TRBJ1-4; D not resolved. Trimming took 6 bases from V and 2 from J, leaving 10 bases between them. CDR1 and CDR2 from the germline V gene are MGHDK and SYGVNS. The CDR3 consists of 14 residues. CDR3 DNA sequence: TGTGCCAGCAGCGCTAAGGAGACTAATGAAAAACTGTTTTTT. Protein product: CASSAKETNEKLFF.

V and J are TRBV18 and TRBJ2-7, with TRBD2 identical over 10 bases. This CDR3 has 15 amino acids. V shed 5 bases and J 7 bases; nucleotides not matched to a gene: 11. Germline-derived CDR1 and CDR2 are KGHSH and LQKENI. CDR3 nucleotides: TGTGCCAGCTCAGAAGCGGGAGGGCCTGTTGGGGAGCAGTACTTC. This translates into CASSEAGGPVGEQYF.

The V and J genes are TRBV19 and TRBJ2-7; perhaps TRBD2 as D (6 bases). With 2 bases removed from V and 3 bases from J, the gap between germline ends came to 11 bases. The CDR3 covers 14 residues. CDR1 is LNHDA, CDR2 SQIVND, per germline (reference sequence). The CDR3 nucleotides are TGTGCCAGTAGTATATACCCCGGGGGCTACGAGCAGTACTTC. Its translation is CASSIYPGGYEQYF.

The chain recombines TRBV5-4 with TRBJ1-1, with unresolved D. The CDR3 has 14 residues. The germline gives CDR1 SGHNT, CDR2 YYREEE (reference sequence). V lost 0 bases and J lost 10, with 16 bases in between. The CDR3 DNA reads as TGTGCCAGCAGCTTGGCTCTAGGAAGGGAGGGAGCTTTCTTT. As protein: CASSLALGREGAFF.

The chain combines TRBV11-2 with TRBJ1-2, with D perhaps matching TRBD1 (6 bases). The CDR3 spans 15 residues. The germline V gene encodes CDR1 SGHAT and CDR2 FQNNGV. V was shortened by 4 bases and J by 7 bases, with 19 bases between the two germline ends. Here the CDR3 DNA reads TGTGCCAGCAGCTCTTCAGGGGTACGCTCTGTTGGCTACACCTTC. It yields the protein CASSSSGVRSVGYTF.

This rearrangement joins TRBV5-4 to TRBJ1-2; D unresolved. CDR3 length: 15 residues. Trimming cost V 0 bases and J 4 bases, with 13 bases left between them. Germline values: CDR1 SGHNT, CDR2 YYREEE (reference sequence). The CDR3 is CASSLEPAVGYGYTF. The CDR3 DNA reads TGTGCCAGCAGCTTGGAACCGGCGGTTGGCTATGGCTACACCTTC.

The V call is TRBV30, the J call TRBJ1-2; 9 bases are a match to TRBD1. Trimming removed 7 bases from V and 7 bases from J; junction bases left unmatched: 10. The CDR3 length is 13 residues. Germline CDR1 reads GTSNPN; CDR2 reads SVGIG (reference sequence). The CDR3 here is CASPGQGFRGYTF. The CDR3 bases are TGTGCCTCTCCGGGACAGGGATTTCGTGGCTACACCTTC.

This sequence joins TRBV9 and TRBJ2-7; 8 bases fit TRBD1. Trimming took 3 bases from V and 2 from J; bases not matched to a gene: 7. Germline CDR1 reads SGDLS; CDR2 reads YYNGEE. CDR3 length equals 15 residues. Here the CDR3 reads CASSESDREAYEQYF. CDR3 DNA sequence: TGTGCCAGCAGCGAATCGGACAGGGAGGCCTACGAGCAGTACTTC.

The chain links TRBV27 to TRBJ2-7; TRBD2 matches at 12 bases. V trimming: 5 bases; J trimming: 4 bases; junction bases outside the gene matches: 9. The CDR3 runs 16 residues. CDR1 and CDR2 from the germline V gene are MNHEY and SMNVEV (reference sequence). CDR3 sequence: CASSPRTSGKSYEQYF. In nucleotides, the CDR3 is TGTGCCAGCAGTCCGCGGACTAGCGGGAAAAGTTACGAGCAGTACTTC.

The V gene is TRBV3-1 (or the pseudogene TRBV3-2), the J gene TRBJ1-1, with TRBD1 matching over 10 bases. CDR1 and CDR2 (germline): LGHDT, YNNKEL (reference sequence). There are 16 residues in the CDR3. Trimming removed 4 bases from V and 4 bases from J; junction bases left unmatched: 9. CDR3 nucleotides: TGTGCCAGCAGCCCTCGACCGGGACAGGGGAGCACTGAAGCTTTCTTT. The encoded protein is CASSPRPGQGSTEAFF.

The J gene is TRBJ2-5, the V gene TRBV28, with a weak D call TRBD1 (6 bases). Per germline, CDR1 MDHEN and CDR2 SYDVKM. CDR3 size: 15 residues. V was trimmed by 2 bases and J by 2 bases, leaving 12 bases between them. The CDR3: CASSLNQGPQETQYF. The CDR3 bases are TGTGCCAGCAGTTTAAATCAGGGGCCGCAAGAGACCCAGTACTTC.

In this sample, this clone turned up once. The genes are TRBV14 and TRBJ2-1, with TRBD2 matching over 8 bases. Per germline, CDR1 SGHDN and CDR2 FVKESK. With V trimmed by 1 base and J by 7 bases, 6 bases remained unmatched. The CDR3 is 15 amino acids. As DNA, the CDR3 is TGTGCCAGCAGCCAAGCGAGCGGGAGTTGGAATGAGCAGTTCTTC. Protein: CASSQASGSWNEQFF.

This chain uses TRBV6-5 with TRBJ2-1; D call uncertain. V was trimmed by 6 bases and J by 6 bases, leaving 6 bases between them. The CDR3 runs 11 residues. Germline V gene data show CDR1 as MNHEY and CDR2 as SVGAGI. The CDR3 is CASRVSNEQFF. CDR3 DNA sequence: TGTGCCAGCAGGGTTAGCAATGAGCAGTTCTTC.

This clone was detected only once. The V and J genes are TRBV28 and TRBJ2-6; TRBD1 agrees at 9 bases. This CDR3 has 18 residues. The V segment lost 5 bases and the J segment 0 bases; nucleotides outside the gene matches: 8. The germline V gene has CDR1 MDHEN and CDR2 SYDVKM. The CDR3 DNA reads TGTGCCAGCAGTCGGGCGGGACAGGGATACTCTGGGGCCAACGTCCTGACTTTC. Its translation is CASSRAGQGYSGANVLTF.

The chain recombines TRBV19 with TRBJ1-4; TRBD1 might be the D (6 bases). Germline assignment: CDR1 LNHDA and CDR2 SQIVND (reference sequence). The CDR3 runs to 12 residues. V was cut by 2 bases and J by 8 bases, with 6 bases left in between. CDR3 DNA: TGTGCCAGTAGTATAACAGGGGAAAAACTGTTTTTT. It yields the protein CASSITGEKLFF.

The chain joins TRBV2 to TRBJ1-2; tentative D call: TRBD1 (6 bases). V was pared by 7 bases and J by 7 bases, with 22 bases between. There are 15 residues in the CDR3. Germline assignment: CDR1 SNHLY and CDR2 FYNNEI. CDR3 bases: TGTGCCAGCACCTCACTATCGACAGGAGACGGTGGCTACACCTTC. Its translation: CASTSLSTGDGGYTF.

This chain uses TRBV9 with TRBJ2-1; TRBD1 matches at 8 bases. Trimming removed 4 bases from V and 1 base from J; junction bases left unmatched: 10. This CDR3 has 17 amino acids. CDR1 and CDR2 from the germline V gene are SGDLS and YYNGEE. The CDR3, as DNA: TGTGCCAGCAGCACCCTGTTCAGGGGGCTGTCCTACAATGAGCAGTTCTTC. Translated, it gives CASSTLFRGLSYNEQFF.

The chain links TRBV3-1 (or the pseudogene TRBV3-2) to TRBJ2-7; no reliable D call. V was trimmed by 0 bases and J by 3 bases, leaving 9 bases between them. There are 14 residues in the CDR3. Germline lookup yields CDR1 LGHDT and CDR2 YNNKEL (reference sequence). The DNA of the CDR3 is TGTGCCAGCAGCCAAGAACTCTTCTACTACGAGCAGTACTTC. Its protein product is CASSQELFYYEQYF.

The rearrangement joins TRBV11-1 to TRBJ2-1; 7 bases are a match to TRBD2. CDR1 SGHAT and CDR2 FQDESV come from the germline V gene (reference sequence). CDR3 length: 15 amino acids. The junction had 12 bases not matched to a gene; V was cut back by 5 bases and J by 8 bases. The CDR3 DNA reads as TGTGCCAGCAGCGAACCGGGACTATCTTTCGATGAGCAGTTCTTC. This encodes CASSEPGLSFDEQFF.

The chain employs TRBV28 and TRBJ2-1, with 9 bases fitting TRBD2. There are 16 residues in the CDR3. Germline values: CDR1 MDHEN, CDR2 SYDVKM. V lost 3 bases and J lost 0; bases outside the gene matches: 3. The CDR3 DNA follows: TGTGCCAGCAGTTTTAGCGGGAGAGGCTCCTACAATGAGCAGTTCTTC. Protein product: CASSFSGRGSYNEQFF.